This T cell receptor beta chain was identified in a study of control samples from healthy donors and cancer patients. Using immunoSEQ multiplex PCR, the repertoire was profiled, and TCRdb retains in-frame clones only, with some absent. The table lists 150,000 to 200,000 clones, 88% of them singletons. V shed 6 bases and J shed 3 bases, with 21 bases lying between them. The germline gives CDR1 MNHEY, CDR2 SMNVEV (reference sequence). The CDR3 has 17 residues. This clone is medium-sized within its sample. This TCR was sampled from a man between 18 and 35 years old in good health. The sequenced sample was blood. The chain employs TRBV27 and TRBJ2-4; the D is unclear. CDR3 DNA sequence: TGTGCCAGCAGCCCTTCAGGACGGTTTAACGGCAAAAACATTCAGTACTTC. The encoded protein is CASSPSGRFNGKNIQYF.